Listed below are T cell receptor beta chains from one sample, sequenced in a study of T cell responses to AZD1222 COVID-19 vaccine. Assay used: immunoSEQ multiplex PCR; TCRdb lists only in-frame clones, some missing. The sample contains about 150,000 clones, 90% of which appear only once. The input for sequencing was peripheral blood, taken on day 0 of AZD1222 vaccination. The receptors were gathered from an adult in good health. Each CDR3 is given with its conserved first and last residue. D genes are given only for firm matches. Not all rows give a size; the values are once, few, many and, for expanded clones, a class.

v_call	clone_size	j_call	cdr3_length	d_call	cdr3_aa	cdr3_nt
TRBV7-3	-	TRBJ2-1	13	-	CASSPQFSYEQFF	TGTGCCAGCAGCCCCCAATTTTCCTATGAGCAGTTCTTC
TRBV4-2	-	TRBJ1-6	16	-	CASSRGGSSYNSPLHF	TGTGCCAGCAGCCGTGGCGGGAGCTCCTATAATTCACCCCTCCACTTT
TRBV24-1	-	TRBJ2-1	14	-	CATSDFGTYNEQFF	TGTGCCACCAGTGATTTTGGGACCTACAATGAGCAGTTCTTC
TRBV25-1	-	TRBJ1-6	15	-	CASSAPTGDNSPLHF	TGTGCCAGCAGTGCTCCTACGGGAGATAATTCACCCCTCCACTTT
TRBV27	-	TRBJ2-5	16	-	CASSERQDLRTRTQYF	TGTGCCAGCAGTGAAAGACAGGACCTACGTACGAGGACCCAGTACTTC
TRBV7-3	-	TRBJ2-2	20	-	CASSLRTVRKGLRNTGELFF	TGTGCCAGCAGCTTACGCACTGTACGAAAAGGACTTAGGAACACCGGGGAGCTGTTTTTT
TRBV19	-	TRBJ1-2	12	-	CASSIRPGGYTF	TGTGCCAGTAGTATACGCCCCGGTGGCTACACCTTC
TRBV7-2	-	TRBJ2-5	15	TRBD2	CASSREAGEQETQYF	TGTGCCAGCAGCCGCGAGGCGGGGGAACAAGAGACCCAGTACTTC
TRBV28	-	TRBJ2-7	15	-	CASSLGRRDRDEQYF	TGTGCCAGCAGTTTAGGGAGACGGGATAGGGACGAGCAGTACTTC
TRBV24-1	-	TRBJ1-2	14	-	CATSDFGRSYGYTF	TGTGCCACCAGTGATTTCGGCAGGAGCTATGGCTACACCTTC
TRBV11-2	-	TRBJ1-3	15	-	CASSLVSGSGNTIYF	TGTGCCAGCAGCTTAGTGTCGGGGTCTGGAAACACCATATATTTT
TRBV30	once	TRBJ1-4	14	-	CAWSTGQPNEKLFF	TGTGCCTGGAGTACTGGACAGCCTAATGAAAAACTGTTTTTT
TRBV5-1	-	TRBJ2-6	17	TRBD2	CASSLGDYPVGANVLTF	TGCGCCAGCAGCTTGGGGGACTACCCTGTTGGGGCCAACGTCCTGACTTTC
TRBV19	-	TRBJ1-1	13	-	CASSPSDGAEAFF	TGTGCCAGTAGTCCCTCAGACGGGGCTGAAGCTTTCTTT
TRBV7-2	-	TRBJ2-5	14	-	CASSLRRYQETQYF	TGTGCCAGCAGCTTGAGACGGTACCAAGAGACCCAGTACTTC
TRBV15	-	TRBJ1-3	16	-	CATSRGGTGSGNTIYF	TGTGCCACCAGCAGAGGCGGTACTGGGTCTGGAAACACCATATATTTT
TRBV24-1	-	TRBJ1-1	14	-	CATSDSGGNTEAFF	TGTGCCACCAGTGATTCGGGGGGGAACACTGAAGCTTTCTTT
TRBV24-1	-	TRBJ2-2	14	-	CATSSETNTGELFF	TGTGCCACCAGTTCTGAGACGAACACCGGGGAGCTGTTTTTT
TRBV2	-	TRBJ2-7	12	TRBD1	CASIGTVYEQYF	TGTGCCAGCATCGGGACAGTCTACGAGCAGTACTTC
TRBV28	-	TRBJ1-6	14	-	CASSVPQGGSPLHF	TGTGCCAGCAGTGTCCCACAGGGTGGATCACCCCTCCACTTT
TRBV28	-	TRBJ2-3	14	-	CASISLTVTDTQYF	TGTGCCAGCATTTCCCTCACGGTCACAGATACGCAGTATTTT
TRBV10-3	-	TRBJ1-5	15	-	CAISESGTINQPQHF	TGTGCCATCAGTGAGTCTGGGACTATCAATCAGCCCCAGCATTTT
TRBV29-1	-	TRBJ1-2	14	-	CSVEDRGTGYGYTF	TGCAGCGTTGAAGATCGGGGCACAGGCTATGGCTACACCTTC
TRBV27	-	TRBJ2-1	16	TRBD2	CASSEWSGRAGNEQFF	TGTGCCAGCAGTGAATGGAGCGGGAGGGCCGGCAATGAGCAGTTCTTC
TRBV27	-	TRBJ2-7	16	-	CASSLSSADRTYEQYF	TGTGCCAGCAGTTTATCGTCGGCAGACCGCACCTACGAGCAGTACTTC
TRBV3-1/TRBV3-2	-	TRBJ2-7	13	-	CASSQDWRYEQYF	TGTGCCAGCAGCCAAGATTGGAGGTACGAGCAGTACTTC
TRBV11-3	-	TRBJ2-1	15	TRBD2	CASSLVGTIPNEQFF	TGTGCCAGCAGCTTAGTTGGGACTATCCCCAATGAGCAGTTCTTC
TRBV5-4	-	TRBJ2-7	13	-	CASSDRLEYEQYF	TGTGCCAGCAGTGACCGCCTTGAGTACGAGCAGTACTTC
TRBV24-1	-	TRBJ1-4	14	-	CATSDSGSNEKLFF	TGTGCCACCAGTGATTCTGGGTCTAATGAAAAACTGTTTTTT
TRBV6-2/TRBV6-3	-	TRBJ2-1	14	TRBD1	CASSGQGNYNEQFF	TGTGCCAGCAGTGGACAGGGGAACTACAATGAGCAGTTCTTC
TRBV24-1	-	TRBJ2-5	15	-	CATSDGQGTRETQYF	TGTGCCACCAGTGATGGTCAGGGGACCCGGGAGACCCAGTACTTC
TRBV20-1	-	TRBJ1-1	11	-	CSATGNTEAFF	TGCAGTGCTACAGGGAACACTGAAGCTTTCTTT
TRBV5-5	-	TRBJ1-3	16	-	CASSLDSEFSGNTIYF	TGTGCCAGCAGCTTGGACAGTGAATTCTCTGGAAACACCATATATTTT
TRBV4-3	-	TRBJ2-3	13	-	CASSQDLSDTQYF	TGCGCCAGCAGCCAAGATTTATCAGATACGCAGTATTTT
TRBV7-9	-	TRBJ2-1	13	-	CASSSFSSPEQFF	TGTGCCAGCAGCTCTTTTAGTAGTCCTGAGCAGTTCTTC
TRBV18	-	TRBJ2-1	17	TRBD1	CASSSPFVRDRDNEQFF	TGTGCCAGCTCATCCCCGTTTGTCCGGGACAGGGACAATGAGCAGTTCTTC
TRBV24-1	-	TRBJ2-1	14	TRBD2	CATSLAGDYNEQFF	TGTGCCACCTCACTAGCGGGGGACTACAATGAGCAGTTCTTC
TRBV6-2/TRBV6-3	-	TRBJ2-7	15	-	CASSYFGRGTYEQYF	TGTGCCAGCAGTTACTTCGGCAGGGGAACCTACGAGCAGTACTTC
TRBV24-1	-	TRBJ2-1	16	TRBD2	CATSDSRLAAGDEQFF	TGTGCCACCAGTGATTCGCGACTAGCCGCAGGCGATGAGCAGTTCTTC
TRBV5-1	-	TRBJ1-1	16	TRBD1	CASSQTYRGRNTEAFF	TGCGCCAGCAGCCAGACATACAGGGGACGGAACACTGAAGCTTTCTTT
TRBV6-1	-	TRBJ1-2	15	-	CASSELQPIYNGYTF	TGTGCCAGCAGTGAACTCCAGCCGATTTATAATGGCTACACCTTC
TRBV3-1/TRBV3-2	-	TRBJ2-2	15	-	CASSQGVQGTGELFF	TGTGCCAGCAGCCAAGGGGTTCAGGGAACCGGGGAGCTGTTTTTT
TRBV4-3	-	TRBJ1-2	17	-	CASSQDPAGVAAYGYTF	TGCGCCAGCAGCCAAGATCCTGCCGGAGTCGCGGCCTATGGCTACACCTTC
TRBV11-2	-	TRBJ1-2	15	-	CASSLEQYTYYGYTF	TGTGCCAGCAGCTTAGAACAGTATACGTACTATGGCTACACCTTC
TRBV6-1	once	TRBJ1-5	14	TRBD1	CASSEEGGPQPQHF	TGTGCCAGCAGTGAAGAAGGGGGCCCTCAGCCCCAGCATTTT
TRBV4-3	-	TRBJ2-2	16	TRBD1	CASSQGARGPTGELFF	TGCGCCAGCAGCCAAGGGGCCAGGGGGCCTACCGGGGAGCTGTTTTTT
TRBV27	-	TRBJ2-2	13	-	CASSATGTGELFF	TGTGCCAGCAGTGCTACAGGTACCGGGGAGCTGTTTTTT
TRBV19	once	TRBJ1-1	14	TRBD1	CASSIRTGDTEAFF	TGTGCCAGTAGTATTCGGACAGGTGACACTGAAGCTTTCTTT
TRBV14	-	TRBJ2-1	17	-	CASSQTVLGRNYNEQFF	TGTGCCAGCAGCCAAACCGTCTTGGGGAGGAACTACAATGAGCAGTTCTTC
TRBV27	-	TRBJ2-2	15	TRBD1	CASSPTGQGSGELFF	TGTGCCAGCAGTCCGACTGGACAGGGAAGCGGGGAGCTGTTTTTT
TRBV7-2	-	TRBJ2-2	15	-	CASSLYRGNTGELFF	TGTGCCAGCAGCTTATATCGCGGGAACACCGGGGAGCTGTTTTTT
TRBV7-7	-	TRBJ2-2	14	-	CASSLLRGTGELFF	TGTGCCAGCAGCTTATTAAGGGGGACCGGGGAGCTGTTTTTT
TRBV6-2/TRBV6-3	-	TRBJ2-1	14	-	CASSYSWSYNEQFF	TGTGCCAGCAGTTACAGTTGGTCCTACAATGAGCAGTTCTTC
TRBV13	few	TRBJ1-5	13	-	CASSLDRDQPQHF	TGTGCCAGCAGCTTAGACAGGGATCAGCCCCAGCATTTT
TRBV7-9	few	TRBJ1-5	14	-	CASSLASSNQPQHF	TGTGCCAGCAGCTTAGCTAGTAGCAATCAGCCCCAGCATTTT
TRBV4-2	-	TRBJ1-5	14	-	CASSLGIDNQPQHF	TGTGCCAGCAGCCTCGGGATTGACAATCAGCCCCAGCATTTT
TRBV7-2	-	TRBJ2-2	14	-	CASSPGAGVRELFF	TGTGCCAGCAGCCCAGGGGCAGGGGTCCGGGAGCTGTTTTTT